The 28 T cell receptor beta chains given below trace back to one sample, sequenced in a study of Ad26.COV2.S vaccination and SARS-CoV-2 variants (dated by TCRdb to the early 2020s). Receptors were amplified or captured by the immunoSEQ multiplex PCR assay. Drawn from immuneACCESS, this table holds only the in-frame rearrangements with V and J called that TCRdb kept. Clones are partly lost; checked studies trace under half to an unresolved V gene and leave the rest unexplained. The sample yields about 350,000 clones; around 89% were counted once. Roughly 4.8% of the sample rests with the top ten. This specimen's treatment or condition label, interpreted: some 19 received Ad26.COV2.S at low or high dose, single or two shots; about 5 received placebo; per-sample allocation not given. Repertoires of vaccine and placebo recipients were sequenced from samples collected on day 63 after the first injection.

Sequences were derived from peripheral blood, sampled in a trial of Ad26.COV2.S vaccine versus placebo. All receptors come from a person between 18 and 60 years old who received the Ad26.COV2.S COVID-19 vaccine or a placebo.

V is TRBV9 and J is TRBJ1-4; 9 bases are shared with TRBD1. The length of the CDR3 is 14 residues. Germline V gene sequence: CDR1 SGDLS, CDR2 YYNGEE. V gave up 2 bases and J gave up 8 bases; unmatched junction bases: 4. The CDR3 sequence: CASSVGQGGEKLFF. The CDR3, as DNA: TGTGCCAGCAGCGTGGGACAGGGTGGGGAAAAACTGTTTTTT. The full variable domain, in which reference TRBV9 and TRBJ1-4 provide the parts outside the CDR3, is DSGVTQTPKHLITATGQRVTLRCSPRSGDLSVYWYQQSLDQGLQFLIQYYNGEERAKGNILERFSAQQFPDLHSELNLSSLELGDSALYFCASSVGQGGEKLFFGSGTQLSVL.

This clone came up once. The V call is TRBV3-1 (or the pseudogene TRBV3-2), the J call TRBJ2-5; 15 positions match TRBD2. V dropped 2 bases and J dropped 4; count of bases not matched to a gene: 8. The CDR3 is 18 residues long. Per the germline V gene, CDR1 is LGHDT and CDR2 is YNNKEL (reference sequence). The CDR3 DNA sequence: TGTGCCAGCAGCCAACGGACTAGCGGGGGGGTCTCACTAGAGACCCAGTACTTC. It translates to CASSQRTSGGVSLETQYF.

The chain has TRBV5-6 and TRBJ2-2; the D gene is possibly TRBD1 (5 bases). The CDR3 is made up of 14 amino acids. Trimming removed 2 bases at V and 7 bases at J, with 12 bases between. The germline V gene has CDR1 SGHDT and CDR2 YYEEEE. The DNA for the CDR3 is TGTGCCAGCAGCTTCAGGGCAGGCGACGGGGAGCTGTTTTTT. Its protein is CASSFRAGDGELFF.

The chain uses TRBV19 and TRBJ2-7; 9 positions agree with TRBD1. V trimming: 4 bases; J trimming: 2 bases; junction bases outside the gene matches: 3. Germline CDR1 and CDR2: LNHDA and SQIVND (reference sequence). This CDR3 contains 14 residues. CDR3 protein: CASSNRDRAYEQYF. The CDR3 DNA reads TGTGCCAGTAGTAATCGGGACAGGGCCTACGAGCAGTACTTC.

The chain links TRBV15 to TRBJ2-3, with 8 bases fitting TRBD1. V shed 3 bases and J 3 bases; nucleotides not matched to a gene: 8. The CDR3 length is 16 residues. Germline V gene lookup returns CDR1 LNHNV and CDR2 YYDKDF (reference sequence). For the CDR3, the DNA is TGTGCCACCAGCAGGGGGCAGGGGGCAAGAACAGATACGCAGTATTTT. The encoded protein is CATSRGQGARTDTQYF.

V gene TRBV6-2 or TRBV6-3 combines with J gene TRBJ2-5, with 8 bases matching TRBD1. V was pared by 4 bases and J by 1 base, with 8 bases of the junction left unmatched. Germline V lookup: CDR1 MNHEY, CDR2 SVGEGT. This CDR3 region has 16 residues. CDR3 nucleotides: TGTGCCAGCAGTTTTCTCAGACAGGGGACCCAAGAGACCCAGTACTTC. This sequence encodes CASSFLRQGTQETQYF.

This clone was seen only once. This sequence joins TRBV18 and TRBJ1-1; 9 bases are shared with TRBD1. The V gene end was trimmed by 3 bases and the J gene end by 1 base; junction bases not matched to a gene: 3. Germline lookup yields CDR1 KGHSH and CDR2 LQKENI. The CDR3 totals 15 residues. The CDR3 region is CASSPGQGSNTEAFF. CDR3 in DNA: TGTGCCAGCTCACCGGGACAGGGATCGAACACTGAAGCTTTCTTT.

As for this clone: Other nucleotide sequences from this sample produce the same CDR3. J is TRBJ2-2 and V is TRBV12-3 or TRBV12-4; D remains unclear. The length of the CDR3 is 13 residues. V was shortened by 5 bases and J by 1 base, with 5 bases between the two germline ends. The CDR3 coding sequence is TGTGCCAGCAGTCCTCAGAACACCGGGGAGCTGTTTTTT. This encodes CASSPQNTGELFF.

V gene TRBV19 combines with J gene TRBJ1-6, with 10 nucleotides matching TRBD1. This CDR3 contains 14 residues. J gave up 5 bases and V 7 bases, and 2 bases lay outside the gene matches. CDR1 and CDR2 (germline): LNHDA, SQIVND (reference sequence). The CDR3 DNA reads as TGTGCCAGTATGGACAGGGGGGATAATTCACCCCTCCACTTT. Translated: CASMDRGDNSPLHF.

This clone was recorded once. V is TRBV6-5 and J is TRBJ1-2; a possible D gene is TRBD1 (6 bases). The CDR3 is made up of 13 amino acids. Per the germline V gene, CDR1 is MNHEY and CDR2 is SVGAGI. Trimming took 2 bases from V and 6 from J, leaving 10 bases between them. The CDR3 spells CASSYPGADGYTF. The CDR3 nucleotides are TGTGCCAGCAGTTACCCGGGGGCGGATGGCTACACCTTC.

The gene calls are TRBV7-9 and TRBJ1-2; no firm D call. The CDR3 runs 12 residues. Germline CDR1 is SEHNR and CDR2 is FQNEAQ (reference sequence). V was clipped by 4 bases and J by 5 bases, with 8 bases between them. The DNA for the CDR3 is TGTGCCAGCAGCTCACAAGTATATGGCTACACCTTC. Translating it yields CASSSQVYGYTF.

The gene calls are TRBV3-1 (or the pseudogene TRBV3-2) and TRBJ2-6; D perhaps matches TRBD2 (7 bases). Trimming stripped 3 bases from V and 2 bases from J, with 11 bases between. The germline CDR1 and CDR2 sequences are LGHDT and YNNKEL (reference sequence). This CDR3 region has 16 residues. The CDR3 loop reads CASSQTGGAGANVLTF. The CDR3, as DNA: TGTGCCAGCAGCCAGACGGGGGGCGCTGGGGCCAACGTCCTGACTTTC.

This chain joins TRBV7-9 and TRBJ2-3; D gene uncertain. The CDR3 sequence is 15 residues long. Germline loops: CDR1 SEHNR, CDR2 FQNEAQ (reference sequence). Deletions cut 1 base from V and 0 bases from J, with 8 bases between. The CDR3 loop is CASSLGTLSTDTQYF. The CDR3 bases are TGTGCCAGCAGCTTAGGGACCCTTAGCACAGATACGCAGTATTTT.

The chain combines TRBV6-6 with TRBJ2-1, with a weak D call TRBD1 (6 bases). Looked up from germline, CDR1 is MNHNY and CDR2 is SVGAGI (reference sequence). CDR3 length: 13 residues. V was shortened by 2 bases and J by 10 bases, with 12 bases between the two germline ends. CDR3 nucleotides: TGTGCCAGCAGTTACCTAGGACAGAAAGAGCAGTTCTTC. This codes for CASSYLGQKEQFF.

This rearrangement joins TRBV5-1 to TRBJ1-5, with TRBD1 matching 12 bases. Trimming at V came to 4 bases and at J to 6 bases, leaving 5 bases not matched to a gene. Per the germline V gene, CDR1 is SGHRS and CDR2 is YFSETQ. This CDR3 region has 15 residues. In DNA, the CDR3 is TGCGCCAGCAGCCCCGGGACAGGGGGCACTCAGCCCCAGCATTTT. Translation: CASSPGTGGTQPQHF. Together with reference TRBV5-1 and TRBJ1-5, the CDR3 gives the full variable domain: KAGVTQTPRYLIKTRGQQVTLSCSPISGHRSVSWYQQTPGQGLQFLFEYFSETQRNKGNFPGRFSGRQFSNSRSEMNVSTLELGDSALYLCASSPGTGGTQPQHFGDGTRLSIL.

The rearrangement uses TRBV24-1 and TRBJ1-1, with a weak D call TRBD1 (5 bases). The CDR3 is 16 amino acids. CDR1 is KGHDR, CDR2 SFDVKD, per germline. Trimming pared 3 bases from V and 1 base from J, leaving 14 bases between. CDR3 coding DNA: TGTGCCACCAGTGATCCCGAGGGGCTGGGGAACACTGAAGCTTTCTTT. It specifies CATSDPEGLGNTEAFF.

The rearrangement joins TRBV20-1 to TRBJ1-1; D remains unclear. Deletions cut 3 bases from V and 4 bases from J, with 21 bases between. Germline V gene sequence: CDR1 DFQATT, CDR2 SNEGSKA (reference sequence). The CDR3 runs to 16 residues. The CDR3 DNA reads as TGCAGTGCTAGTAGCGACCAGACCGCGTCGGGCACTGAAGCTTTCTTT. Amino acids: CSASSDQTASGTEAFF.

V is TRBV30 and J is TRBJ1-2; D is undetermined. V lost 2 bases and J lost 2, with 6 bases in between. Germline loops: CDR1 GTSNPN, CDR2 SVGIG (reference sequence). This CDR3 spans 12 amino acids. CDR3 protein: CAWSNMNYGYTF. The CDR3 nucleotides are TGTGCCTGGAGTAACATGAACTATGGCTACACCTTC.

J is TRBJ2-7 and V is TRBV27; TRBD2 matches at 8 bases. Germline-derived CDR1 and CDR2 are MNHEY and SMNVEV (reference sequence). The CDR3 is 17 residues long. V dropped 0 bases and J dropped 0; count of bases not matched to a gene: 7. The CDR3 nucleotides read TGTGCCAGCAGTTTATCGAATAGCGGGATCCTCTCCTACGAGCAGTACTTC. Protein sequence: CASSLSNSGILSYEQYF.

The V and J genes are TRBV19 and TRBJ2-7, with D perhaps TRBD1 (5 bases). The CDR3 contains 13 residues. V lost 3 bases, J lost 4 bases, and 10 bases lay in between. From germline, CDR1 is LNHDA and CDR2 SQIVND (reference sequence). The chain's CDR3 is CASSILAGYEQYF. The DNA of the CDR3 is TGTGCCAGTAGTATCTTAGCAGGGTACGAGCAGTACTTC.

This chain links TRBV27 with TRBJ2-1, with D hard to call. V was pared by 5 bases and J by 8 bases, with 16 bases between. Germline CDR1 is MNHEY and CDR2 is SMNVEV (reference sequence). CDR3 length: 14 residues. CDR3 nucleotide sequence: TGTGCCAGCAGTCTCCAAGTGGCGTGGGATGAGCAGTTCTTC. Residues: CASSLQVAWDEQFF.

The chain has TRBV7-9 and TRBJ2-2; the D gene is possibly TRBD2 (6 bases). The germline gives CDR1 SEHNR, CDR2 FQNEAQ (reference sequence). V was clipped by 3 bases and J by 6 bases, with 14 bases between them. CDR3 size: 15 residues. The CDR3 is CASSFFLRDSGELFF. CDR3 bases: TGTGCCAGCAGCTTTTTCCTCCGGGACTCCGGGGAGCTGTTTTTT.

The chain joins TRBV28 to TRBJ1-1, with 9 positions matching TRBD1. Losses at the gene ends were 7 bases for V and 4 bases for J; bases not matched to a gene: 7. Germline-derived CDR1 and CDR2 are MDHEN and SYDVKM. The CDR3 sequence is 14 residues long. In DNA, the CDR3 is TGTGCCAGCACCGAACAGGGGGCCGTCACTGAAGCTTTCTTT. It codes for CASTEQGAVTEAFF.

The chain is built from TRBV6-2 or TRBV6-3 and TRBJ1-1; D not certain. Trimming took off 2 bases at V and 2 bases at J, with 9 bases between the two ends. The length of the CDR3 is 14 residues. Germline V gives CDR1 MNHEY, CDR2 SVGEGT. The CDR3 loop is CASSYRHINTEAFF. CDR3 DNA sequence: TGTGCCAGCAGTTACCGTCACATTAACACTGAAGCTTTCTTT.

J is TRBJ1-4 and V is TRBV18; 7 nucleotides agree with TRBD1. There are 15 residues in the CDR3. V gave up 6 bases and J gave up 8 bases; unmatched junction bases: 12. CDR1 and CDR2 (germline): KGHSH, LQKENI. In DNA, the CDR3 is TGTGCCAGCTCCGAAGGACAGGTACAAGGAGAAAAACTGTTTTTT. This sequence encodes CASSEGQVQGEKLFF.

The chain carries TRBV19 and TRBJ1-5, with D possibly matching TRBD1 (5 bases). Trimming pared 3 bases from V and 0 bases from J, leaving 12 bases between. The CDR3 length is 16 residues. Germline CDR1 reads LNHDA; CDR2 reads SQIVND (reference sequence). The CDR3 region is CASSITGLYSNQPQHF. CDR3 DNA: TGTGCCAGTAGTATCACAGGACTGTATAGCAATCAGCCCCAGCATTTT.

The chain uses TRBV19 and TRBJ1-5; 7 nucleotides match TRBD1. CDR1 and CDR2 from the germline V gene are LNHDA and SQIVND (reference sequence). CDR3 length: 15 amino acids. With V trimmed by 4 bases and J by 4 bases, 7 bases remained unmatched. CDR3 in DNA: TGTGCCAGTAGTACCCGGGACAGCGAAAATCAGCCCCAGCATTTT. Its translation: CASSTRDSENQPQHF.

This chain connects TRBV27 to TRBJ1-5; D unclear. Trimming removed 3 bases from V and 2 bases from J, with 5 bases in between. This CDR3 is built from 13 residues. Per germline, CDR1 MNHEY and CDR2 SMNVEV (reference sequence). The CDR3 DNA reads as TGTGCCAGCAGTTTTTCCCGCAATCAGCCCCAGCATTTT. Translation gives CASSFSRNQPQHF.